This T cell receptor beta chain was obtained from a study of regulatory T cells in long-lasting Graves disease. HTBI primers from iRepertoire and Arm-PCR of CDR3 regions yielded the TCR beta libraries. One entry per CDR3 protein, called by TCRdb with MiXCR from the multiplex PCR reads. The profile shows about 540,000 distinct CDR3 sequences, roughly 13% of them singletons. A few counts support this clonotype. The antigen remains unidentified. There are 14 residues in the CDR3. The junction had 0 bases not matched to a gene; V was cut back by 2 bases and J by 6 bases. Germline assignment: CDR1 LNHDA and CDR2 SQIVND (reference sequence). General study results and limits: TRBV28, TRBJ1-2 and TRBJ2-5 emerged as the favored segments in persistent disease.

The time point is: newly diagnosed GD, antithyroid drugs for less than 3 months. The authors made the TCR library using RNA they extracted from PBMCs. Another study also made use of these data, one on T cells in Graves' hyperthyroidism and ophthalmopathy. That source notes: Exclusion of a patient resulted from uncontrolled infection, other autoimmune disease, pregnancy or lactation. Most thyroid-expanded clonotypes above 0.001 were also found in blood.

The input for sequencing was peripheral blood mononuclear cells (PBMCs), taken at new diagnosis, from a patient treated with antithyroid drugs. This TCR was sampled from a man younger than 45 with Graves disease. The chain uses TRBV19 and TRBJ2-1, with 11 bases lining up with TRBD2. CDR3 residues: CASSITSGSNEQFF. CDR3 in DNA: TGTGCCAGTAGTATAACTAGCGGGAGCAATGAGCAGTTCTTC.